This T cell receptor beta chain was obtained from a study of blood T cell repertoires in COVID-19. Study-level background: In each case, the material was cDNA or gDNA derived from T cells, B-cell-depleted T cells, or PBMCs.

In the authors' methods: Amplification with reference gene primers provided the estimates of nucleated cell counts. The protocol was immunoSEQ multiplex PCR, while the TCRdb copy is restricted to in-frame clones and leaves out a portion. V, J and clone size are those of that table, while D and trimming were read from the DNA. The table has fewer than 200,000 clones, about 88% seen once. The V and J ends lost 5 bases and 9 bases, in that order; junction bases with no gene match: 6. The germline CDR1 and CDR2 sequences are LNHDA and SQIVND (reference sequence). The length of the CDR3 is 14 residues. The chain joins TRBV19 to TRBJ2-5, with 13 positions matching TRBD2. Sequencing was done on a sample of PBMCs or T cells enriched from blood (not recorded which). The receptor was derived from a man in his fifties who had recovered from COVID-19. The CDR3 sequence is CASSVTSGGVSQYF. CDR3 nucleotide sequence: TGTGCCAGTAGTGTAACTAGCGGGGGGGTCTCCCAGTACTTC. Combining the CDR3 with reference TRBV19 and TRBJ2-5 gives the whole variable domain DGGITQSPKYLFRKEGQNVTLSCEQNLNHDAMYWYRQDPGQGLRLIYYSQIVNDFQKGDIAEGYSVSREKKESFPLTVTSAQKNPTAFYLCASSVTSGGVSQYFGPGTRLLVL.